A single sample gave rise to the 15 T cell receptor beta chains below, sequenced in a study of T cell repertoires in cytomegalovirus infection. From the reads, TCRdb called clonotypes with MiXCR, one entry per CDR3 protein. The table shows 740,000 or so distinct CDR3 sequences, with less than 40% occurring only once. The sample was PBMCs. These TCRs come from a human donor in good health (CMV status not recorded). Some clones in this sample may be carry-over from other donors' samples.

This clonotype was detected only once. Since the CDR3 does not end with the conserved phenylalanine or tryptophan, this likely comes from a read error. The rearrangement uses TRBV7-3 and TRBJ2-5; D assignment may be TRBD1 or TRBD2 (5 bases each). The V gene lost 2 bases and the J gene lost 0 bases, with 7 bases spanning the gap. The germline gives CDR1 SGHTA, CDR2 FQGTGA. This CDR3 is built from 14 residues. In DNA form, the CDR3 reads TGTGCCAGCAGCTTAGGGACCGACCAAGAGACCCAGTACATC. This gives the protein CASSLGTDQETQYI.

The chain is built from TRBV6-6 and TRBJ2-4; 9 bases match TRBD1. Germline values: CDR1 MNHNY, CDR2 SVGAGI (reference sequence). This CDR3 has 15 residues. J was trimmed by 8 bases and V by 6 bases; bases with no gene match: 11. The CDR3 sequence is CASRIGQGKSDIQYF. CDR3 DNA: TGTGCCAGCAGAATAGGACAGGGGAAGTCGGACATTCAGTACTTC.

V and J are TRBV2 and TRBJ1-5, with 12 bases fitting TRBD1. This CDR3 spans 15 amino acids. From germline, CDR1 is SNHLY and CDR2 FYNNEI. Trimming cost V 1 base and J 7 bases; bases outside gene matches: 2. This CDR3 is CASSEEGTGGQPQHF. Here the CDR3 DNA reads TGTGCCAGCAGTGAAGAGGGGACAGGGGGCCAGCCCCAGCATTTT.

In the case of this clonotype: Here the CDR3 omits its conserved ending phenylalanine or tryptophan, so a read error is the likely source. The CDR3 here is CSARDQLHSEEQYL. The CDR3 coding sequence is TGCAGTGCTAGAGATCAACTCCATTCAGAGGAGCAGTACTTA. This chain uses TRBV20-1 with TRBJ2-7; D gene unclear. This CDR3 spans 14 amino acids. V dropped 0 bases and J dropped 7 bases, with 16 bases sitting between them. The V gene's germline CDR1 is DFQATT and CDR2 SNEGSKA (reference sequence).

Comment on this clonotype: This may stem from a read error, because a much larger clone lies one nucleotide away. The chain combines TRBV7-3 with TRBJ2-7, with D unresolved. The V end lost 2 bases, the J end lost 0 bases, and 11 bases lay between the germline ends. The CDR3 loop spans 15 amino acids. Germline-derived CDR1 and CDR2 are SGHTA and FQGTGA. The DNA of the CDR3 is TGTGCCAGCAGCTTACGAGAAGCCGTCTCCTACGAGCAGTACTTC. As protein: CASSLREAVSYEQYF.

This chain's CDR3 is CASSRRDNLDNYNSPLHF. CDR3 nucleotides: TGCGCCAGCAGCCGAAGGGACAACCTCGATAACTATAATTCACCCCTCCACTTT. The chain employs TRBV4-1 and TRBJ1-6; D may be TRBD1 (6 bases). V lost 4 bases and J 3 bases, leaving 19 bases between the germline ends. CDR1 is MGHRA, CDR2 YSYEKL, per germline. This CDR3 contains 18 residues.

The V and J genes are TRBV12-3 or TRBV12-4 and TRBJ2-7; TRBD2 matches 10 bases. The trim removed 5 bases at V and 4 bases at J, leaving 8 bases unmatched. The CDR3 sequence is 15 residues long. The CDR3 region is CASSRAGTSEYEQYF. CDR3 sequence (DNA): TGTGCCAGCAGTCGAGCCGGGACTAGCGAGTACGAGCAGTACTTC.

In its sample, this clonotype was seen a few times. J is TRBJ2-5 and V is TRBV6-1; 7 bases agree with TRBD2. The V and J ends lost 10 bases and 2 bases, in that order; junction bases with no gene match: 22. Per the germline V gene, CDR1 is MNHNS and CDR2 is SASEGT. The CDR3 runs to 18 residues. The CDR3 region is CATTRGGTLPYNQETQYF. The CDR3 coding sequence is TGTGCCACGACTAGGGGAGGGACGCTGCCGTATAATCAAGAGACCCAGTACTTC.

This clonotype appeared many times. The chain employs TRBV12-3 or TRBV12-4 and TRBJ2-7; 8 nucleotides match TRBD1. This CDR3 has 13 residues. The junction had 6 bases not matched to a gene; V was cut back by 5 bases and J by 6 bases. CDR3 sequence (DNA): TGTGCCAGCAGTCACGGGACAGGCCGCGAGCAGTACTTC. Its protein product is CASSHGTGREQYF.

The CDR3: CASTGMRGPGGELFF. The CDR3 bases are TGTGCCAGCACAGGGATGAGAGGGCCGGGCGGGGAGCTGTTTTTT. The V gene is TRBV6-1, the J gene TRBJ2-2; D is perhaps TRBD1 or TRBD2 (5 bases each). V was trimmed by 7 bases and J by 7 bases, leaving 19 bases between them. The length of the CDR3 is 15 residues. Germline CDR1 MNHNS, CDR2 SASEGT.

The chain employs TRBV12-3 or TRBV12-4 and TRBJ1-1; no clear D gene. CDR3 length: 11 amino acids. Trimming removed 8 bases at V and 7 bases at J, with 11 bases between. The CDR3 nucleotides are TGTGCCAGCGGATTGGTCTTTGAAGCTTTCTTT. This gives the protein CASGLVFEAFF.

The J gene is TRBJ1-1, the V gene TRBV7-6; a weak D match, TRBD1 (5 bases). CDR3 length: 12 residues. Between the trimmed V and J ends, which lost 11 bases and 1 base, there was a span of 11 bases. Germline CDR1 reads SGHVS; CDR2 reads FNYEAQ. DNA of the CDR3: TGTGCCGCCGGGGCGACGAACACTGAAGCTTTCTTT. Its translation: CAAGATNTEAFF.

J is TRBJ2-1 and V is TRBV5-1; D could derive from TRBD1 or TRBD2 (6 bases each). CDR1 is SGHRS, CDR2 YFSETQ, per germline. CDR3 length: 16 amino acids. The germline V and J ends were trimmed by 6 bases and 5 bases, with 21 bases remaining between them. The CDR3 region has the DNA TGCGCCAGCACCTCCCTGATAGGGGGGCCTCACAATGAGCAGTTCTTC. Translated, it gives CASTSLIGGPHNEQFF.

The rearrangement links TRBV28 to TRBJ2-5, with a weak D call TRBD1 (7 bases). The CDR3 length is 13 residues. With 6 bases removed from V and 4 bases from J, the gap between germline ends came to 12 bases. Germline CDR1 reads MDHEN; CDR2 reads SYDVKM. Written as DNA, the CDR3 is TGTGCCAGCAGCCATCAGGGGGGAGAGACCCAGTACTTC. Residues: CASSHQGGETQYF.

The V gene is TRBV7-9, the J gene TRBJ1-1; D gene ambiguous. The CDR3 is 13 amino acids. The V gene lost 2 bases and the J gene lost 10 bases, with 14 bases spanning the gap. CDR1 and CDR2 (germline): SEHNR, FQNEAQ (reference sequence). CDR3: CASSLNHEGRAFF. CDR3 in DNA: TGTGCCAGCAGCTTAAATCACGAAGGCCGAGCTTTCTTT.